This TCR beta chain comes out of a study of TIL therapy for anti-PD-1-resistant metastatic lung cancer. Study-level background: Most patients had lung adenocarcinoma; a handful of tumors were EGFR-mutant, two ALK-rearranged; half smoked currently or formerly.

Indicated time point: pre-treatment sample, taken before nivolumab and TIL therapy. V was cut by 5 bases and J by 0 bases, with 12 bases left in between. CDR1 and CDR2 from the germline V gene are SGHVS and FQNEAQ. CDR3 size: 15 residues. The libraries were made with immunoSEQ v3. Sequencing depth was 1.9 million or so read pairs for survey level, roughly 4.5-6 million for deep. Sequencing used immunoSEQ multiplex PCR; TCRdb keeps in-frame clones, though not all of them. Of about 20,000 clones in the sample, approximately 83% were seen once. Study-level results: Infused TIL clonotypes partially replaced the baseline blood repertoire, then decayed over months. This highly selected cohort may not generalize to typical lung cancer patients.

Comment on this clone: Its antigen is not identified.

The chain links TRBV7-8 to TRBJ2-3, with D hard to call. The sample was blood, taken at baseline. The TCR originated in a person aged 25 to 85 with non-small cell lung cancer. The CDR3 coding sequence is TGTGCCAGCAGCCCGAGCCGTTCTAGCACAGATACGCAGTATTTT. As protein: CASSPSRSSTDTQYF.